The sequence of this T cell receptor beta chain was determined in a study of regulatory T cells in long-lasting Graves disease. Study in general: Graves' patients who were just diagnosed had used antithyroid drugs for under 3 months.

Study-level results: New patients shared roughly 1,000 public clonotypes, and persistent patients shared more, with about 2,700. Study of thyroid tissue was not done, with only peripheral blood studied.

This clonotype was picked up many times. Antigen specificity is unknown. Time point of the sample: newly diagnosed GD, antithyroid drugs for less than 3 months. PBMC-extracted RNA yielded the TCR library. The collection involved drawing 8 to 9 milliliters of peripheral blood into EDTA tubes. This CDR3 contains 17 residues. The V segment lost 6 bases and the J segment 2 bases; nucleotides outside the gene matches: 7. Germline V gene lookup returns CDR1 MNHEY and CDR2 SVGEGT. Arm-PCR of CDR3 regions and iRepertoire HTBI primers were used to build TCR beta libraries. TCRdb re-derived calls from the multiplex PCR reads in MiXCR, one entry per CDR3 protein. Here the sample spans 320,000 or so distinct CDR3 sequences, over 15% being singletons.

The sequences come from peripheral blood mononuclear cells (PBMCs), collected at new diagnosis, from a patient treated with antithyroid drugs. This clonotype originated in a female donor with Graves disease. The gene calls are TRBV6-2 or TRBV6-3 and TRBJ2-3; 14 bases agree with TRBD2. The CDR3 DNA is TGTGCCAGCAGACCCGGGACTAGCGGGAGTCTCACAGATACGCAGTATTTT. It specifies CASRPGTSGSLTDTQYF.